The sequence of this TCR beta chain was determined in a study of cytomegalovirus exposure and HLA in healthy donors. Study outcomes and limitations: CMV serostatus alone was available as immune exposure information.

The V and J ends lost 0 bases and 2 bases respectively, with 11 bases between them. The CDR3 length is 15 residues. Germline V gene lookup returns CDR1 LGHNA and CDR2 YSLEER. This PCR relied on a set of 60 Vbeta primers and 13 Jbeta primers. Profiling relied on immunoSEQ multiplex PCR, and the TCRdb table lists in-frame clones only, not all of them. The repertoire holds 150,000 or so clones, with about 80% as singletons. With respect to this clone: Its antigen is undetermined.

The sample consisted of PBMCs. This chain uses TRBV4-3 with TRBJ2-7; D is undetermined. This clonotype was obtained from a man between 40 and 49 years old in good health and CMV-seropositive. The CDR3 loop is CASSQDKAVAYEQYF. As DNA, the CDR3 is TGCGCCAGCAGCCAAGATAAGGCGGTAGCCTACGAGCAGTACTTC.